Each of the 23 T cell receptor beta chains below was sequenced from the same sample in a study of blood T cell repertoires in COVID-19. Here immunoSEQ multiplex PCR was the method, and the copy in TCRdb shows in-frame clones only, minus some. This sample has some 140,000 clones, with about 90% found just once. The sequenced material came from peripheral blood. These receptors all come from a man between 45 and 60 years old with acute or convalescent COVID-19.

The genes are TRBV28 and TRBJ1-2; unclear D gene. Trimming removed 3 bases at V and 7 bases at J, with 15 bases between. The V gene's germline CDR1 is MDHEN and CDR2 SYDVKM. CDR3 length: 14 residues. The CDR3 region has the DNA TGTGCCAGCAGTTTCCCGGGGAAAGGGAGTGGCTACACCTTC. It encodes CASSFPGKGSGYTF.

The chain has TRBV3-1 (or the pseudogene TRBV3-2) and TRBJ1-2, with D possibly being TRBD1 (6 bases). V lost 4 bases to trimming and J lost 7 bases, with 13 bases between them. This CDR3 spans 13 amino acids. Germline loops: CDR1 LGHDT, CDR2 YNNKEL (reference sequence). CDR3 amino acids: CASSPSTGSGYTF. For the CDR3, the DNA is TGTGCCAGCAGCCCATCGACAGGTTCTGGCTACACCTTC.

The chain links TRBV19 to TRBJ1-5; 12 bases map to TRBD1. Per the germline V gene, CDR1 is LNHDA and CDR2 is SQIVND (reference sequence). This CDR3 contains 18 residues. V was pared by 4 bases and J by 1 base, with 8 bases of the junction left unmatched. CDR3 amino acids: CASSKGTGGVKSNQPQHF. In DNA form, the CDR3 reads TGTGCCAGTAGTAAAGGGACAGGGGGCGTAAAGAGCAATCAGCCCCAGCATTTT.

J is TRBJ2-5 and V is TRBV11-3, with a possible D match to TRBD1 (6 bases). Germline V CDR1 and CDR2: SGHNT, YENEEA. The ends were cut back, 4 bases at V and 4 bases at J, with 13 bases in the middle. The CDR3 sequence is 14 residues long. The CDR3 region is CASSSQGNIETQYF. The CDR3 DNA follows: TGTGCCAGCAGCTCCCAGGGGAATATAGAGACCCAGTACTTC.

This clone was recorded once. Written as DNA, the CDR3 is TGCAGCGTTCGGGACACTGAAGCTTTCTTT. This translates into CSVRDTEAFF. The rearrangement links TRBV29-1 to TRBJ1-1; D gene uncertain. CDR3 length: 10 residues. V was cut by 5 bases and J by 3 bases, with 4 bases left in between. Germline-derived CDR1 and CDR2 are SQVTM and ANQGSEA. Complete variable domain (other parts from reference TRBV29-1 and TRBJ1-1): SAVISQKPSRDICQRGTSLTIQCQVDSQVTMMFWYRQQPGQSLTLIATANQGSEATYESGFVIDKFPISRPNLTFSTLTVSNMSPEDSSIYLCSVRDTEAFFGQGTRLTVV.

A few counts support this clone. V gene TRBV19 combines with J gene TRBJ1-4; 8 nucleotides agree with TRBD1. This CDR3 is 15 amino acids long. CDR1 and CDR2 (germline): LNHDA, SQIVND (reference sequence). The ends lost 3 bases at V and 8 bases at J; junction bases unmatched: 8. CDR3 nucleotides: TGTGCCAGTAGTATTCGTGACAGGGGTGGAGAAAAACTGTTTTTT. Its translation: CASSIRDRGGEKLFF.

V and J are TRBV24-1 and TRBJ2-2; D unclear. The length of the CDR3 is 18 residues. Germline V gives CDR1 KGHDR, CDR2 SFDVKD. Trimming stripped 0 bases from V and 2 bases from J, with 15 bases between. CDR3 sequence reads: CATSDLEFGSSNTGELFF. The CDR3 DNA reads TGTGCCACCAGTGATTTGGAGTTTGGTAGTTCTAACACCGGGGAGCTGTTTTTT.

The chain joins TRBV29-1 to TRBJ2-3; 10 bases fit TRBD2. With V trimmed by 6 bases and J by 6 bases, 15 bases remained unmatched. The CDR3 runs to 16 residues. CDR1 is SQVTM and CDR2 is ANQGSEA in the germline V gene. CDR3 DNA: TGCAGCGTGGGAGGGGGGTCTAGCGGGAGTTACGATACGCAGTATTTT. Translating gives CSVGGGSSGSYDTQYF.

This chain links TRBV6-4 with TRBJ1-1; no clear D. Trimming cost V 0 bases and J 4 bases, with 9 bases left between them. CDR1 and CDR2 (germline): MRHNA, SNTAGT. The CDR3 contains 14 residues. In DNA form, the CDR3 reads TGTGCCAGCAGTGACTCGAGTTATGGCACTGAAGCTTTCTTT. Amino acids: CASSDSSYGTEAFF.

This clone was seen only once. The rearrangement links TRBV6-5 to TRBJ2-5, with D possibly matching TRBD1 (6 bases). The CDR3 runs 15 residues. Trimming took off 0 bases at V and 2 bases at J, with 10 bases between the two ends. Germline V gives CDR1 MNHEY, CDR2 SVGAGI. The CDR3 nucleotides read TGTGCCAGCAGTTACTCGTGGGGACAACAAGAGACCCAGTACTTC. As protein: CASSYSWGQQETQYF.

This clone showed up just a few times. The chain has TRBV6-2 or TRBV6-3 and TRBJ1-5, with D perhaps TRBD1 (5 bases). Germline V CDR1 and CDR2: MNHEY, SVGEGT. CDR3 size: 15 residues. V was clipped by 2 bases and J by 0 bases, with 8 bases between them. CDR3 DNA sequence: TGTGCCAGCAGTTACAGGGGTGATAGCAATCAGCCCCAGCATTTT. Its translation: CASSYRGDSNQPQHF.

The chain uses TRBV18 and TRBJ1-2, with 9 bases aligning to TRBD1. Germline V CDR1 and CDR2: KGHSH, LQKENI. The CDR3 is 14 amino acids. The ends lost 0 bases at V and 6 bases at J; junction bases unmatched: 2. In DNA, the CDR3 is TGTGCCAGCTCACCACCAGGGACAGGGCATGGCTACACCTTC. Translation: CASSPPGTGHGYTF.

Remarks on this clone: A junction end diverges from the germline sequence, so it may reflect a read error. This rearrangement joins TRBV14 to TRBJ1-6; no clear D gene. CDR1 and CDR2 from the germline V gene are SGHDN and FVKESK. The CDR3 contains 17 residues. CDR3 residues: CASSEEFGYSYNSPLHF. The CDR3, as DNA: TGTGCCAGCAGCGAAGAGTTCGGTTACTCCTATAATTCACCCCTCCACTTT.

This chain uses TRBV6-1 with TRBJ2-7; 11 bases are a match to TRBD1. CDR1 and CDR2 from the germline V gene are MNHNS and SASEGT. V lost 3 bases and J lost 4; bases outside the gene matches: 5. This CDR3 spans 15 amino acids. The CDR3: CASSDPGQGVYEQYF. The CDR3 DNA follows: TGTGCCAGCAGTGATCCGGGACAGGGGGTATACGAGCAGTACTTC.

The rearrangement uses TRBV5-1 and TRBJ1-2; tentatively, D is TRBD1 (5 bases). Germline CDR1 and CDR2: SGHRS and YFSETQ. CDR3 length equals 15 residues. Between the trimmed V and J ends, which lost 0 bases and 5 bases, there was a span of 14 bases. The CDR3 region has the DNA TGCGCCAGCAGCTTGGCTCCGGGGGTATGGTATGGCTACACCTTC. Encoded protein: CASSLAPGVWYGYTF.

This chain connects TRBV28 to TRBJ1-4; D is unclear. With 4 bases removed from V and 0 bases from J, the gap between germline ends came to 9 bases. The CDR3 runs to 15 residues. Per germline, CDR1 MDHEN and CDR2 SYDVKM. CDR3 in amino acids: CASSSAGATNEKLFF. Written as DNA, the CDR3 is TGTGCCAGCAGTTCCGCGGGTGCAACTAATGAAAAACTGTTTTTT.

This rearrangement joins TRBV27 to TRBJ2-5; 10 bases match TRBD1. Trimming cost V 3 bases and J 4 bases; bases outside gene matches: 5. Germline V gene data show CDR1 as MNHEY and CDR2 as SMNVEV (reference sequence). The CDR3 length is 15 residues. Written as DNA, the CDR3 is TGTGCCAGCAGTTTCGGGGACAGGGGTGGAGAGACCCAGTACTTC. This encodes CASSFGDRGGETQYF.

J is TRBJ2-7 and V is TRBV7-9, with 7 nucleotides matching TRBD1. Germline CDR1 SEHNR, CDR2 FQNEAQ (reference sequence). The CDR3 is 12 residues long. V lost 5 bases to trimming and J lost 4 bases; unmatched junction nucleotides: 2. CDR3 loop: CASSRQGYEQYV. DNA for the CDR3: TGTGCCAGCAGCCGACAGGGTTACGAGCAGTACGTC.

The chain is built from TRBV10-3 and TRBJ1-1; possibly TRBD1 for D (6 bases). V lost 5 bases to trimming and J lost 1 base, with 14 bases between them. Looked up from germline, CDR1 is ENHRY and CDR2 is SYGVKD. The CDR3 totals 15 residues. The chain's CDR3 is CAISRGGRSNTEAFF. The CDR3 DNA reads TGTGCCATCAGTAGGGGGGGCCGATCGAACACTGAAGCTTTCTTT.

The V and J genes are TRBV27 and TRBJ1-1; maybe TRBD1 (5 bases). V was clipped by 6 bases and J by 1 base, with 9 bases between them. This CDR3 contains 13 residues. Germline values: CDR1 MNHEY, CDR2 SMNVEV (reference sequence). DNA for the CDR3: TGTGCCAGCAGCCCCGGACAGAACACTGAAGCTTTCTTT. Protein product: CASSPGQNTEAFF.

This chain links TRBV7-3 with TRBJ2-5, with D perhaps TRBD2 (6 bases). The CDR3 consists of 13 residues. V lost 0 bases and J 5 bases, leaving 7 bases between the germline ends. CDR1 and CDR2 from the germline V gene are SGHTA and FQGTGA. The DNA of the CDR3 is TGTGCCAGCAGCTTAACCGCGGGGGAGACCCAGTACTTC. Residues: CASSLTAGETQYF.

The chain is built from TRBV10-3 and TRBJ1-1, with D tentatively TRBD1 (5 bases). Looked up from germline, CDR1 is ENHRY and CDR2 is SYGVKD. V was shortened by 3 bases and J by 6 bases, with 8 bases between the two germline ends. The CDR3 extends over 12 amino acids. The CDR3 DNA reads as TGTGCCATCAGTGACAGGGCAGCTGAAGCTTTCTTT. It encodes CAISDRAAEAFF.

The chain couples TRBV28 to TRBJ2-1; tentative D call: TRBD2 (6 bases). Trimming removed 3 bases from V and 6 bases from J, with 9 bases in between. In germline, CDR1 is MDHEN, CDR2 SYDVKM. The CDR3 length is 13 residues. CDR3 nucleotide sequence: TGTGCCAGCAGTTTGACGACTAGCAATGAGCAGTTCTTC. As protein: CASSLTTSNEQFF.